This T cell receptor beta chain was profiled in a study of blood T cell repertoires in COVID-19. On the study more broadly: Both acute and convalescent COVID-19 samples were obtained from the United States, Italy and Spain. T cells, B-cell-depleted T cells, or PBMCs provided the cDNA or gDNA that served as material.

Seattle's enrolled individuals joined amid active infection and were then monitored longitudinally. Per the authors' pipeline: Amplified reference gene primers provided the basis for estimating nucleated cell counts. Libraries were prepared by immunoSEQ multiplex PCR; TCRdb keeps only in-frame clonotypes and omits some of them. That table supplies the V and J calls and clone size; D and trimming were determined from the DNA. The sample has fewer than 700,000 clones; approximately 91% are singletons. The length of the CDR3 is 13 residues. In germline, CDR1 is SGHDT, CDR2 YYEEEE. V was pared by 4 bases and J by 6 bases, with 11 bases between.

Sequencing used peripheral blood. The chain joins TRBV5-6 to TRBJ2-1; D is perhaps TRBD1 (6 bases). The receptor was isolated from a woman in her fifties or sixties with COVID-19, enrolled during active disease. CDR3 sequence reads: CASSQGFPNEQFF. CDR3 bases: TGTGCCAGCAGCCAGGGGTTTCCCAATGAGCAGTTCTTC.